The 6 T cell receptor beta chains reported below all come from one sample, sequenced in a study of T-cell reconstitution after alpha-beta-depleted transplantation in children. Unique molecular identifiers were incorporated when the TCRbeta library was constructed. TCRdb processed the PCR reads anew with MiXCR; each CDR3 protein has one entry. Of 250,000 to 300,000 distinct CDR3 sequences listed, 10% were seen once; the top ten hold approximately 7.6%. Sequenced here: PBMCs, sampled before TCRalphabeta/CD19-depleted stem cell transplant. The receptors here all came from a boy in the first two years of life with acute myeloid leukemia, due to receive a stem cell transplant.

This clonotype appeared many times. The V gene is TRBV7-8, the J gene TRBJ2-4, with D perhaps matching TRBD2 (5 bases). The CDR3 totals 16 residues. Per the germline V gene, CDR1 is SGHVS and CDR2 is FQNEAQ. V lost 5 bases, J lost 1 base, and 15 bases lay in between. CDR3 nucleotide sequence: TGTGCCAGCAGCGGCCGGGGAGCGGCTGCCAAAAACATTCAGTACTTC. It is translated as CASSGRGAAAKNIQYF.

V is TRBV2 and J is TRBJ2-3, with 13 bases matching TRBD2. The CDR3 runs to 16 residues. Germline trimming cut 6 bases from V and 0 bases from J; bases unmatched to any gene: 3. Germline values: CDR1 SNHLY, CDR2 FYNNEI. This chain's CDR3 is CASSGLAGESTDTQYF. The CDR3 region has the DNA TGTGCCAGCAGCGGACTAGCGGGAGAGAGCACAGATACGCAGTATTTT.

The chain couples TRBV3-1 to TRBJ2-7, with D possibly matching TRBD2 (5 bases). Trimming pared 1 base from V and 5 bases from J, leaving 15 bases between. CDR3 length: 15 amino acids. The V gene's germline CDR1 is LGHDT and CDR2 YNNKEL (reference sequence). DNA for the CDR3: TGTGCCAGCAGCCAAGTTCTTTCAACCGGGGACGAGCAGTACTTC. As protein: CASSQVLSTGDEQYF.

As concerns this clonotype: This may arise from a read error, as a much more abundant clone is one base away. The CDR3 nucleotides read TGTGCCACCGGCGTCCTAGGACTCGGGGGCTACGAGCAGTACTTC. Protein product: CATGVLGLGGYEQYF. This rearrangement joins TRBV15 to TRBJ2-7; a possible D gene is TRBD2 (6 bases). The CDR3 sequence is 15 residues long. CDR1 and CDR2 (germline): LNHNV, YYDKDF (reference sequence). The V end lost 8 bases, the J end lost 3 bases, and 20 bases lay between the germline ends.

This clonotype appeared many times. The V call is TRBV4-3, the J call TRBJ2-7; D gene unclear. CDR3 length equals 16 residues. V was shortened by 0 bases and J by 1 base, with 13 bases between the two germline ends. Germline V lookup: CDR1 LGHNA, CDR2 YSLEER. The DNA of the CDR3 is TGCGCCAGCAGCCAAGAACGGTCGGCAGCGTCCTACGAGCAGTACTTC. Its protein product is CASSQERSAASYEQYF.

This clonotype was counted at least ten times. The chain combines TRBV28 with TRBJ2-3; the match to TRBD2 covers 7 bases. CDR3 size: 14 residues. Per germline, CDR1 MDHEN and CDR2 SYDVKM. J gave up 1 base and V 3 bases, and 1 base lay outside the gene matches. The CDR3 DNA follows: TGTGCCAGCAGTTTCGCGGGGGGCACAGATACGCAGTATTTT. Its protein is CASSFAGGTDTQYF.